Included here is one TCR beta chain sequence, with context. In germline, CDR1 is KGHSH, CDR2 LQKENI. V trimming: 4 bases; J trimming: 2 bases; junction bases outside the gene matches: 3. The CDR3 is 16 residues long. The data originate from a study of blood T cell repertoires in COVID-19. The overall study: Whether acute or convalescent, the COVID-19 samples came from the United States, Italy and Spain. The analysed material was cDNA or gDNA that came from T cells, B-cell-depleted T cells, or PBMCs.

Per the study methods: Amplification of reference gene primers was used by the study to estimate nucleated cell counts. Method: immunoSEQ multiplex PCR; TCRdb's copy keeps in-frame clones and lacks some. D and trimming were read from the DNA, whereas the V and J calls and clone size are those reported in that table. The profile covers under 85,000 clones, with around 88% appearing a single time and roughly 5.3% taken by the ten largest. The gene calls are TRBV18 and TRBJ2-5, with 14 positions matching TRBD2. This sequence originates from a woman at least 80 years old with active or convalescent COVID-19. The sample comprised peripheral blood. The CDR3 loop is CASSLGLAGGQETQYF. In nucleotides, the CDR3 is TGTGCCAGCTCACTCGGACTAGCGGGGGGTCAAGAGACCCAGTACTTC.